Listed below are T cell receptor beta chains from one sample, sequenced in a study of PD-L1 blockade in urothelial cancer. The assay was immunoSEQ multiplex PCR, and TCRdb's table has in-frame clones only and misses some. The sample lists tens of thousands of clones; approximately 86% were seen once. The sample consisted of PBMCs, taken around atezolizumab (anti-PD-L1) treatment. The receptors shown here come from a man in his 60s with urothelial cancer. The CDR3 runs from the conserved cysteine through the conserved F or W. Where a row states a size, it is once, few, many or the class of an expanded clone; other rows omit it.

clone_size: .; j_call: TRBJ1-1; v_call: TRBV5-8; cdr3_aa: CASSLIWQGAVDTEAFF
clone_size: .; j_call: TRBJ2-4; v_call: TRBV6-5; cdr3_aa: CASSYSGTAVNIQYF
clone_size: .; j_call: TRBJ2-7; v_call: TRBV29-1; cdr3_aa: CSGLETANEQYF
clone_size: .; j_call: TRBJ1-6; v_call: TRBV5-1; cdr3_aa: CASSLAGVRATLHF
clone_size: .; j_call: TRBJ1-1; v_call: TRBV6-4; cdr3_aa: CASSDPPGHLNTEAFF
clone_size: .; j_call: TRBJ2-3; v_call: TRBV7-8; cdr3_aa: CASSFLTSGGPLPDTQYF
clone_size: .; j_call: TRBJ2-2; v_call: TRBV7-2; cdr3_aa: CASSSPQGRVSGELFF
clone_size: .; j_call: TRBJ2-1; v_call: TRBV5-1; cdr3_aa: CASMLTGNGEQFF
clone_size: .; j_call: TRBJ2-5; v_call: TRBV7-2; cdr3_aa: CASSLVPLGQGGGETQYF
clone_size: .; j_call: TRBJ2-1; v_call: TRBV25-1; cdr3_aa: CASTGGGSGDNEQFF
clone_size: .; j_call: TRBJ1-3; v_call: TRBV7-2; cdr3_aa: CASSTGQGARGNTIYF
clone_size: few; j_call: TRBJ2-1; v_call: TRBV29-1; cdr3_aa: CSVAPYQAGEQFF
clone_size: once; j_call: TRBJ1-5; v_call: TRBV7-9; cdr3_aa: CASSLEAGDQPQHF
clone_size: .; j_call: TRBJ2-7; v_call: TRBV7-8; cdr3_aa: CASSLRTAQSPYEQYF
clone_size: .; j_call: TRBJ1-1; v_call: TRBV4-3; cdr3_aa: CASSQDLNSGNTEAFF
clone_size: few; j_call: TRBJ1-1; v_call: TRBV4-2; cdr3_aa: CASSQELRGNTEAFF
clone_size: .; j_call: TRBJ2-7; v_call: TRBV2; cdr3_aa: CASTDRSGGLFEQYF
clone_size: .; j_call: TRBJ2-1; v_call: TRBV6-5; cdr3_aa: CASRLGTSGGGQFF
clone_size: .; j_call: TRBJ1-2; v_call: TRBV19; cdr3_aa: CASTRDRGGRPYGYTF
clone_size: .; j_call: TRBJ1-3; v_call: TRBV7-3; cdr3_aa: CASSHGNTIYF
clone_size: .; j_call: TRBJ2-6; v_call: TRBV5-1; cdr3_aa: CASSLDPNRKLERGANVLTF
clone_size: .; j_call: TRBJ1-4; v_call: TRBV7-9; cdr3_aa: CASSPMGQLGEKLFF
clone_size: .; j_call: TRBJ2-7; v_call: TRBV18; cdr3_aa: CASSQNTYSSGQSEQYF
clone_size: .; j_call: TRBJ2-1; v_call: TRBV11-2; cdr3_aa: CASSFSGGSYNEQFF
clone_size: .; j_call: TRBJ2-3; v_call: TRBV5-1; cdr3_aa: CASSRDRPASSTDTQYF
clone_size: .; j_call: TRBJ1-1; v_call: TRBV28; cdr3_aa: CASSLDRGRAEAFF
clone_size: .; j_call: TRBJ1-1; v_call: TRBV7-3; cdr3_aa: CASRMTATGEAFF
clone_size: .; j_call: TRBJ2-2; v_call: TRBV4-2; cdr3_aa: CASSSQRLAGGHVSGELFF
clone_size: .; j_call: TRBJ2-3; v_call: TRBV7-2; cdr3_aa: CASSQTGIGTDTQYF
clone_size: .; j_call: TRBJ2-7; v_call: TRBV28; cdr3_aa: CASSSAGGGSYEQYF
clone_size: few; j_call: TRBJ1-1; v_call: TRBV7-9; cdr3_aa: CASSSGLREAFF
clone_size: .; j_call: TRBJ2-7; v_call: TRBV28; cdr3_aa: CASSLGHQYEQYF
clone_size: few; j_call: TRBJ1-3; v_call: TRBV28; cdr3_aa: CASRRDRDRDTIYF
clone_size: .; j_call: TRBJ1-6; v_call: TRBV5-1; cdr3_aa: CASSLDPGSYNSPLHF
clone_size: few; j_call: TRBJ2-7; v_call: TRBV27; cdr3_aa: CASSLSLVDEQYF
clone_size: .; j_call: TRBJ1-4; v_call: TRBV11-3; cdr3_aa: CASSLGQGSHEKLFF
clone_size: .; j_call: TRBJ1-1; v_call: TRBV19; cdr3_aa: CASSTGTGKNTEAFF
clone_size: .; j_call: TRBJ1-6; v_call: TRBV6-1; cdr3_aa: CASSEDMRTGAWSPLHF
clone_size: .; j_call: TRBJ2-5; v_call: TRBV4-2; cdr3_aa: CASSQDLETQYF
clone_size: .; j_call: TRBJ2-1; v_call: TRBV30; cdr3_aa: CAWSLHNEQFF
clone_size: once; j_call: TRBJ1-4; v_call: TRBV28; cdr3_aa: CASSFQTGGNEKLFF
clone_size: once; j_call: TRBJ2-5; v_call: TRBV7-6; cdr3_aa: CASSPQLTVDTQYF